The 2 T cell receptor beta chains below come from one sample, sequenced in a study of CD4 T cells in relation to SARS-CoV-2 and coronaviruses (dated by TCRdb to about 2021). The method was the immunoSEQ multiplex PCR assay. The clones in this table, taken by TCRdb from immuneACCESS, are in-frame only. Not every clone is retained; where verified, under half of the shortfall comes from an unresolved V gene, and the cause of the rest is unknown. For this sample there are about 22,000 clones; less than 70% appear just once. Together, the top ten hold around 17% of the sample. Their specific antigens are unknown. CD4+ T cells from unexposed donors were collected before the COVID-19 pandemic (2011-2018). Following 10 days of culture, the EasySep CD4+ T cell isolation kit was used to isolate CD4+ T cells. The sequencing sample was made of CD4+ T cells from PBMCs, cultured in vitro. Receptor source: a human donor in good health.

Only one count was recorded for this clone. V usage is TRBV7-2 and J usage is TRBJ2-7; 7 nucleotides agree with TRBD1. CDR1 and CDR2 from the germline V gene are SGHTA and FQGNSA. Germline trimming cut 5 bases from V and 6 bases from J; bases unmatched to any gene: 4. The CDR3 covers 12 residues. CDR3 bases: TGTGCCAGCAGCCCCTACAGGGGCGAGCAGTACTTC. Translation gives CASSPYRGEQYF.

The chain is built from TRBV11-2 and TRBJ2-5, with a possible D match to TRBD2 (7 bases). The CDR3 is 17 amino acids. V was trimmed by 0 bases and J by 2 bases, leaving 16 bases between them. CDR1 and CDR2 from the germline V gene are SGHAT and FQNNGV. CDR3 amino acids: CASSLDGGAVVQETQYF. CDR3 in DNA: TGTGCCAGCAGCTTAGATGGGGGGGCCGTGGTGCAAGAGACCCAGTACTTC.